This is a list of T cell receptor beta chains from one sample in a study of cytomegalovirus exposure and HLA in healthy donors. TCRdb's table, derived via immunoSEQ multiplex PCR, lists solely in-frame clones and lacks some. The sample records 100,000 or so clones, over 70% being singletons. The sequenced sample was PBMCs. The receptors originated from a woman in her thirties or forties in good health and CMV-seropositive. Each CDR3 is given without its conserved first and last residue. Clone size is not always given. Where it is, it says once, few, many or a class for expanded clones.

TRBV5-1,NA,ASSPGQGRTEAF
TRBV7-7,NA,ASSPTSSGGPSYNEQF
TRBV5-4,NA,ASSATTLRGWTGELF
TRBV5-1,NA,ASSLYGGVYAGELF
TRBV7-8,NA,ASSPRGYHRGYT
TRBV7-9,NA,ASSFISGGVGYT
TRBV28,NA,ASWDSGRFYNEQF
TRBV7-6,once,ASSSALSGGTYNEQF
TRBV11-3,NA,ASSTGQSNTEAF
TRBV5-1,once,ASSPGTGRGNEQF
TRBV7-2,NA,ASSIRQGAYGYT
TRBV6-5,NA,ASKKGAYEQF
TRBV4-1,NA,ASSQDQAMETQY
TRBV19,NA,ASRSVGYRLAGSTDTQY
TRBV14,NA,ASSQKRGLTDTQY
TRBV7-9,NA,ASSLSQGTGYDSYNEQF
TRBV11-3,NA,ASSSLFSYEQY
TRBV7-2,few,ASSLVGTGAQGYT
TRBV6-5,few,ASSRGGLEETQY
TRBV9,NA,ASSVGSYGYT
TRBV11-2,once,ASSFNLASGRLSYNEQF
TRBV5-4,NA,ASSDPQGADYGYT
TRBV18,NA,ASSGQGPAGELF
TRBV11-1,NA,ASSSDSPDEQY
TRBV9,NA,ASSGQGAGGRRSSTDTQY
TRBV27,NA,ASSGGTSTDTQY
TRBV19,NA,ASSESRGWTEAF
TRBV28,NA,ASSSPGTGGSANTEAF
TRBV5-6,NA,ASSLESFRIGNEQF
TRBV25-1,NA,ASSVGGQGRYNEQF
TRBV11-1,few,ASSLRVANTEAF
TRBV28,NA,ASSFGGEAF
TRBV28,few,ASSEVPGQGDNQPQH
TRBV6-6,NA,ASSYGASGIYEQY
TRBV4-2,NA,ASSRTGSNEKLF
TRBV2,NA,ASSYTGELF
TRBV7-9,NA,ASSLQGATVQY
TRBV10-2,NA,ASSESGGGHEQF
TRBV27,NA,ASSRVANEKLF
TRBV6-6,NA,ASSYSIERNSYEQY
TRBV7-3,many,ASSFMTGGAETQY
TRBV2,NA,ATGLAGVTDTQY
TRBV2,few,ASSLSTDSPLH
TRBV5-1,NA,ASSLAGQGLSYEQY
TRBV28,NA,ASSLWQGRNIQY
TRBV19,NA,ASSIVQGATGQPQH
TRBV11-3,few,ASSLDRQGGRGYT
TRBV5-1,NA,ASSEGLAGGVEQF